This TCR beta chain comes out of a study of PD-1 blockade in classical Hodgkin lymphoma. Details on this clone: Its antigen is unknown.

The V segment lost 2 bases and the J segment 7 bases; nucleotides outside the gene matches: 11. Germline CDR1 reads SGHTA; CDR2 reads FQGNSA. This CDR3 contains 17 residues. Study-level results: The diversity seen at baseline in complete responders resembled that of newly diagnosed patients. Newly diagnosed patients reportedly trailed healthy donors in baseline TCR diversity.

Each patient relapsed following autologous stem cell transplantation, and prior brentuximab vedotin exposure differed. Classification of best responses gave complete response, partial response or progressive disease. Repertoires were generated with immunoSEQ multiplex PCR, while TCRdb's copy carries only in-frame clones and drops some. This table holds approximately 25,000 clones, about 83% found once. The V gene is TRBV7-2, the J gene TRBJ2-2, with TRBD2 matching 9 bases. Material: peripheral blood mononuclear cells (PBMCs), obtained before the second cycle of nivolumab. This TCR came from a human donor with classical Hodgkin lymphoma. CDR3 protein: CASSLFGGAGGIGELFF. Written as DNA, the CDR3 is TGTGCCAGCAGCTTATTCGGGGGAGCGGGAGGAATCGGGGAGCTGTTTTTT.